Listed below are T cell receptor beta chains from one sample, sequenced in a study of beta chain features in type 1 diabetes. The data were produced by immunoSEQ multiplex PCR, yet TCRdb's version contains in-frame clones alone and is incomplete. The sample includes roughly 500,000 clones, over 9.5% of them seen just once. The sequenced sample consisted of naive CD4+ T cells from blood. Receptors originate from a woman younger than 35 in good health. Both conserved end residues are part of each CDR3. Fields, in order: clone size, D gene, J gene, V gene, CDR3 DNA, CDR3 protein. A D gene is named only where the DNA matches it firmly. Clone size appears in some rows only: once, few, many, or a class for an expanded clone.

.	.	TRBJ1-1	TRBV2	TGTGCCAGCAGTGGTTTTAGGGGGATGAACACTGAAGCTTTCTTT	CASSGFRGMNTEAFF
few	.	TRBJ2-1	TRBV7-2	TGTGCCAGCAGCCCGAGGCGGGACTACAATGAGCAGTTCTTC	CASSPRRDYNEQFF
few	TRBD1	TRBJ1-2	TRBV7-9	TGTGCCAGCAGCTTTGCCGCAGGACAGGGAAGCGGCTTCTATGGCTACACCTTC	CASSFAAGQGSGFYGYTF
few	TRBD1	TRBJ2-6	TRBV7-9	TGTGCCAGCAGCTTCCTCCGACAGGGACACTCTGGGGCCAACGTCCTGACTTTC	CASSFLRQGHSGANVLTF
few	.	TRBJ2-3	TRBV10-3	TGTGCCATCAGTGGACGACTTTTTTCTACGCAGTATTTT	CAISGRLFSTQYF
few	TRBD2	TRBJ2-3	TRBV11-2	TGTGCCAGCAGCCCCAGGGCTAGCGGGATCACAGATACGCAGTATTTT	CASSPRASGITDTQYF
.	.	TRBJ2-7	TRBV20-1	TGCAGTGCTAGCCCTCAGACCGAGCAGTACTTC	CSASPQTEQYF
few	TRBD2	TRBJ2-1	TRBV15	TGTGCCACCAGCAGACCCGGGACTAGCCCCTACAATGAGCAGTTCTTC	CATSRPGTSPYNEQFF
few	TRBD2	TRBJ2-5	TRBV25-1	TGTGCCAGCAGCCCCGGGCTAGCGGGAGTTCGGGAGACCCAGTACTTC	CASSPGLAGVRETQYF
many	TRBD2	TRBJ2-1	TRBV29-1	TGCAGCGTTTATGGGACTAGCGGGAGTCGGAATGAGCAGTTCTTC	CSVYGTSGSRNEQFF
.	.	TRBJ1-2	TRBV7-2	TGTGCCAGCAGCTTAGCAGGCCCGTTGGGCTACACCTTC	CASSLAGPLGYTF
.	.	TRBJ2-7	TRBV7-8	TGTGCCAGCAGCTTAGCACCCGTGATCGAGTACGAGCAGTACTTC	CASSLAPVIEYEQYF
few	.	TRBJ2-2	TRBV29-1	TGCAGCGTTGTCATGGCGAACACCGGGGAGCTGTTTTTT	CSVVMANTGELFF
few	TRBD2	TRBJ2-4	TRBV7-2	TGTGCCAGCAGCACCGGTTTTAGCGGGGGACAAAACATTCAGTACTTC	CASSTGFSGGQNIQYF
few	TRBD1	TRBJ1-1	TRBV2	TGTGCCAGCACTGGACAGGGGTACACTGAAGCTTTCTTT	CASTGQGYTEAFF
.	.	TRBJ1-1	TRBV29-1	TGCAGCGCCCGAGGCGGGACTGAAGCTTTCTTT	CSARGGTEAFF
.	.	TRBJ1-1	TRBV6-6	TGTGCCAGCAGCCGGGCGGACACTGAAGCTTTCTTT	CASSRADTEAFF
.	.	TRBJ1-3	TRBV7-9	TGTGCCAGCGCGGACGGAAACACCATATATTTT	CASADGNTIYF
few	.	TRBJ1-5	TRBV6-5	TGTGCCAGCAGTTACAGGGGGGGACAGCCCCAGCATTTT	CASSYRGGQPQHF
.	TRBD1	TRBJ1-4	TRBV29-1	TGCAGCGTTGTGAGGCAGGGGGCGAGTAATGAAAAACTGTTTTTT	CSVVRQGASNEKLFF
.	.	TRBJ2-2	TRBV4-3	TGCGCCAGCAGCCAAGTTAGACAGCCCACCGGGGAGCTGTTTTTT	CASSQVRQPTGELFF
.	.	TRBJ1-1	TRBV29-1	TGCAGCGCTCTCACAGATCTCACTGAAGCTTTCTTT	CSALTDLTEAFF
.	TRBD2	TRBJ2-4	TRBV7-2	TGTGCCAGCAGCTTAGTACGGGAGGGTAAAAACATTCAGTACTTC	CASSLVREGKNIQYF
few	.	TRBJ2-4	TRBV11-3	TGTGCCAGCAGCAAACAGGGGGGGCAATATCCCAAAAACATTCAGTACTTC	CASSKQGGQYPKNIQYF
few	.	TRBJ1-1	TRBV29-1	TGCAGCGTCCACCTCTCGACAGATGAGGGTGAAGCTTTCTTT	CSVHLSTDEGEAFF
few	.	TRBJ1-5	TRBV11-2	TGTGCCAGCAGCTTAGTGGCAGGGAATCAGCCCCAGCATTTT	CASSLVAGNQPQHF
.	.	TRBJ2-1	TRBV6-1	TGTGCCAGCGGCCTCCGGGACACGGGGGATGAGCAGTTCTTC	CASGLRDTGDEQFF
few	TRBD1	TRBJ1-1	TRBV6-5	TGTGCCAGCAGCCGGGACAGGGTGGCTGAAGCTTTCTTT	CASSRDRVAEAFF
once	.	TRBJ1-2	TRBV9	TGTGCCAGCAGCACAAACCAACAGGGTCTATGGGTCACCTTC	CASSTNQQGLWVTF
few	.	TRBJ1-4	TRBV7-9	TGTGCCAGCAGCTTGGTTTCTGGGTATGAAAAACTGTTTTTT	CASSLVSGYEKLFF
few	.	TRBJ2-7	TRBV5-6	TGTGCCAGCAGCACCGGACCCTACGAGCAGTACTTC	CASSTGPYEQYF
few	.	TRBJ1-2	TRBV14	TGTGCCAGCAGCCAAACTCGGTTGAACTATGGCTACACCTTC	CASSQTRLNYGYTF
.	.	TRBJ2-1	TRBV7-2	TGTGCCAGCAGCTTGACTTGGAATGAGCAGTTCTTC	CASSLTWNEQFF
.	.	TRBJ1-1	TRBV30	TGTGCCTGGCACCGGGGACGGATCAAGAACACTGAAGCTTTCTTT	CAWHRGRIKNTEAFF
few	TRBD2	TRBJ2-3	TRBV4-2	TGTGCCAGCAGCCTGCGGGGGGGTGGAGGAGATACGCAGTATTTT	CASSLRGGGGDTQYF
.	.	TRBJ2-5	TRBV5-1	TGCGCCAGCAGCAGGAGGTGGGAGACCCAGTACTTC	CASSRRWETQYF
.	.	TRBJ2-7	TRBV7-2	TGTGCCAGCAGCCACTCCTACGAGCAGTACTTC	CASSHSYEQYF
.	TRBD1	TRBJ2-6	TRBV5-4	TGTGCCAGCAGCCTAGACAGGGCTGGGGCCAACGTCCTGACTTTC	CASSLDRAGANVLTF
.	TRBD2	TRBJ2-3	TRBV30	TGTGCCTGGACTCCGGGACTAGGAATAGATACGCAGTATTTT	CAWTPGLGIDTQYF
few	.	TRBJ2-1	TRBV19	TGTGCCAGTAGTATTATTTTCGGGACTTTAAATGAGCAGTTCTTC	CASSIIFGTLNEQFF
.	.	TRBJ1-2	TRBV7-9	TGTGCCAGCAGCCTAGGGGAAAGCTATGGCTACACCTTC	CASSLGESYGYTF
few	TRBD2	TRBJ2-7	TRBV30	TGTGCCTGGAGTGTAAGGCTAGCGGGCTTCTACGAGCAGTACTTC	CAWSVRLAGFYEQYF
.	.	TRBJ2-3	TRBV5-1	TGTGCCAGCAGCTTTAGTCCAAGCGGCACAGATACGCAGTATTTT	CASSFSPSGTDTQYF
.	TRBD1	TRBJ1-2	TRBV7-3	TGTGCCAGCAGCCCCCACCCCGACAGGGCTCGCTACACCTTC	CASSPHPDRARYTF
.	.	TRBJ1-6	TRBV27	TGTGCCACCCAGCCTAGTTATAATTCACCCCTCCACTTT	CATQPSYNSPLHF
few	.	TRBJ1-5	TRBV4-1	TGCGCCAGCAGCCAAGAGGGCAGAGGTAGCAATCAGCCCCAGCATTTT	CASSQEGRGSNQPQHF
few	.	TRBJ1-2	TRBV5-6	TGTGCCAGCAGCTTGGGAGCTAACTATGGCTACACCTTC	CASSLGANYGYTF
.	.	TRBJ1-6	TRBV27	TGTGCCAGTCTGACAGTTTCACCCCTCCACTTT	CASLTVSPLHF
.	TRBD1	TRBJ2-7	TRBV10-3	TGTGCCATCAGTGAGGGACCCACAGGGGGCTACGAGCAGTACTTC	CAISEGPTGGYEQYF
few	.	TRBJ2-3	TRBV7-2	TGTGCCAGCAGCTTTGGCAGGGAGGCAGATACGCAGTATTTT	CASSFGREADTQYF
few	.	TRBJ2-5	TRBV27	TGTGCCAGCAGTACTGGGTCACGGGGGGAGACCCAGTACTTC	CASSTGSRGETQYF
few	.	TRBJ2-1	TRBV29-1	TGCAGCGTAGGCATCGCTCACAATGAGCAGTTCTTC	CSVGIAHNEQFF
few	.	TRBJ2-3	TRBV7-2	TGTGCCAGCAGCCCCAGGACCACAGATACGCAGTATTTT	CASSPRTTDTQYF
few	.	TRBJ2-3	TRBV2	TGTGCCAGCAGTTTAAATGCGCCGACAGATACGCAGTATTTT	CASSLNAPTDTQYF
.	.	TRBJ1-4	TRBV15	TGTGCCACCAGCATAAGAACCTCCCCGAAACTGTTTTTT	CATSIRTSPKLFF
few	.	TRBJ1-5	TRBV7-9	TGTGCCAGCAGCTGGGATAGCAATCAGCCCCAGCATTTT	CASSWDSNQPQHF
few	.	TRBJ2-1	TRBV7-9	TGTGCCAGCAGCGTCTCTGGGGGATATGAGCAGTTCTTC	CASSVSGGYEQFF
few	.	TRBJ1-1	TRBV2	TGTGCCAGCAAGGGTAGAAGGATGAACACTGAAGCTTTCTTT	CASKGRRMNTEAFF
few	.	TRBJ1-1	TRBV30	TGTGCCTGGAGCCTCTTGGGCGGAGTAAACACTGAAGCTTTCTTT	CAWSLLGGVNTEAFF